These 23 T cell receptor beta chains share one sample of origin, sequenced in a study of blood T cell repertoires in COVID-19. Only in-frame clones appear in the TCRdb table, and some are missing; sequencing was by immunoSEQ multiplex PCR. Here the sample spans about 210,000 clones, roughly 84% being singletons. Material for sequencing was PBMCs or T cells enriched from blood (not recorded which). The receptor source for this set is a man younger than 40 in a cohort exposed to, infected with or recovered from COVID-19 (not recorded which).

The chain joins TRBV3-1 (or the pseudogene TRBV3-2) to TRBJ1-3; TRBD1 might be the D (5 bases). Trimming took off 0 bases at V and 3 bases at J, with 9 bases between the two ends. The CDR3 is 15 amino acids. CDR1 is LGHDT and CDR2 is YNNKEL in the germline V gene (reference sequence). Here the CDR3 reads CASSQDPGLGNTIYF. DNA of the CDR3: TGTGCCAGCAGCCAAGACCCAGGGCTTGGAAACACCATATATTTT.

The V and J genes are TRBV7-2 and TRBJ2-3, with D possibly being TRBD2 (5 bases). Germline CDR1 is SGHTA and CDR2 is FQGNSA. Trimming removed 1 base from V and 6 bases from J, with 8 bases in between. This CDR3 region has 13 residues. The DNA of the CDR3 is TGTGCCAGCAGCTTAGAGAGGGATGATACGCAGTATTTT. The encoded protein is CASSLERDDTQYF.

This sequence joins TRBV5-8 and TRBJ2-5; possibly TRBD2 for D (7 bases). Germline V gene data show CDR1 as SGHTS and CDR2 as YDEGEE. Between the trimmed V and J ends, which lost 3 bases and 4 bases, there was a span of 19 bases. CDR3 length equals 16 residues. The CDR3 sequence: CASSSPWDTGGETQYF. CDR3 bases: TGTGCCAGCAGCTCGCCCTGGGACACGGGGGGAGAGACCCAGTACTTC.

The chain carries TRBV25-1 and TRBJ1-2; 7 bases are shared with TRBD1. The CDR3 extends over 14 amino acids. V dropped 4 bases and J dropped 7; count of bases not matched to a gene: 9. Germline V gene data show CDR1 as MGHDK and CDR2 as SYGVNS. CDR3 residues: CASSGDRVLLGYTF. In DNA form, the CDR3 reads TGTGCCAGCAGTGGTGACAGGGTATTGCTTGGCTACACCTTC.

The rearrangement uses TRBV6-5 and TRBJ1-2; 9 bases agree with TRBD1. The germline V gene encodes CDR1 MNHEY and CDR2 SVGAGI. The CDR3 consists of 13 residues. The trim removed 4 bases at V and 8 bases at J, leaving 5 bases unmatched. The CDR3 DNA sequence: TGTGCCAGCAGTTTGGGACAGGGTACAGGCTACACCTTC. It specifies CASSLGQGTGYTF.

This clone was recorded once. The chain links TRBV11-2 to TRBJ2-2, with no clear D. CDR3 size: 12 residues. V was pared by 5 bases and J by 6 bases, with 7 bases between. Germline assignment: CDR1 SGHAT and CDR2 FQNNGV. For the CDR3, the DNA is TGTGCCAGCAGCCGTCCCCCCGGGGAGCTGTTTTTT. Protein: CASSRPPGELFF.

The CDR3, as DNA: TGTGCCAGCAGCTTGGCCGGGACAGCGTTCCTTGAAGCTTTCTTT. Translation gives CASSLAGTAFLEAFF. The chain uses TRBV5-6 and TRBJ1-1, with 7 bases identical to TRBD1. This CDR3 contains 15 residues. V was clipped by 0 bases and J by 7 bases; unmatched bases: 9. Germline loops: CDR1 SGHDT, CDR2 YYEEEE.

The chain links TRBV4-2 to TRBJ1-6; 8 positions agree with TRBD1. The CDR3 is made up of 17 amino acids. The V gene's germline CDR1 is LGHNA and CDR2 YNFKEQ. The trim removed 1 base at V and 10 bases at J, leaving 12 bases unmatched. CDR3 DNA sequence: TGTGCCAGCAGCCAAGCCCCCCCACAGGGGGAAGAGTCACCCCTCCACTTT. Translating gives CASSQAPPQGEESPLHF.

V and J are TRBV14 and TRBJ2-7, with TRBD2 matching 8 bases. Germline CDR1 is SGHDN and CDR2 is FVKESK. This CDR3 comprises 17 residues. V shed 4 bases, J shed 3 bases, and the junction held 14 bases outside the gene matches. The CDR3 coding sequence is TGTGCCAGCAGCCCGACACCGGGACTAGTTTCCTTCTACGAGCAGTACTTC. It codes for CASSPTPGLVSFYEQYF. The variable domain in full, completed from reference TRBV14 and TRBJ2-7, reads EAGVTQFPSHSVIEKGQTVTLRCDPISGHDNLYWYRRVMGKEIKFLLHFVKESKQDESGMPNNRFLAERTGGTYSTLKVQPAELEDSGVYFCASSPTPGLVSFYEQYFGPGTRLTVT.

This chain uses TRBV25-1 with TRBJ1-5; D is perhaps TRBD1 (6 bases). The germline V gene encodes CDR1 MGHDK and CDR2 SYGVNS. The CDR3 consists of 13 residues. V was shortened by 2 bases and J by 4 bases, with 6 bases between the two germline ends. CDR3 coding DNA: TGTGCCAGCAGTGAAACAGGGAATCAGCCCCAGCATTTT. It encodes CASSETGNQPQHF.

This sequence joins TRBV21-1 and TRBJ2-3; TRBD2, as called in the table, went unchecked against the DNA. TRBV21-1 is deemed a pseudogene. CDR3 size: 19 residues. The CDR3 sequence: CASSRPRKRISQIPDTQYF. As DNA, the CDR3 is TGTGCCAGCAGCCGACCTAGAAAAAGAATAAGCCAAATTCCTGATACGCAGTATTTT.

This clone appeared once. The rearrangement joins TRBV27 to TRBJ2-1; 15 bases align to TRBD2. The J segment lost 1 base and the V segment lost 5 bases, leaving 9 bases of the junction unmatched. The CDR3 is 19 amino acids. Germline V gene data show CDR1 as MNHEY and CDR2 as SMNVEV (reference sequence). The CDR3 bases are TGTGCCAGCAGTCCTCCCGGGACTAGCGGGAGGACGTCCTACAATGAGCAGTTCTTC. It yields the protein CASSPPGTSGRTSYNEQFF.

The genes are TRBV18 and TRBJ1-1, with TRBD1 as a possible D gene (5 bases). This CDR3 has 14 residues. V was clipped by 5 bases and J by 0 bases, with 10 bases between them. CDR1 and CDR2 from the germline V gene are KGHSH and LQKENI. The DNA of the CDR3 is TGTGCCAGCTCAGTTCAGGGTCTGAACACTGAAGCTTTCTTT. It codes for CASSVQGLNTEAFF.

The chain combines TRBV27 with TRBJ1-2; weak D call: TRBD1 (6 bases). CDR3 length: 16 residues. Germline V gene sequence: CDR1 MNHEY, CDR2 SMNVEV (reference sequence). Trimming pared 4 bases from V and 0 bases from J, leaving 15 bases between. CDR3: CASSSRMDRANYGYTF. For the CDR3, the DNA is TGTGCCAGCAGTTCCCGGATGGACAGAGCTAACTATGGCTACACCTTC.

This chain links TRBV11-3 with TRBJ2-1; 11 bases match TRBD2. The CDR3 runs 17 residues. The germline V gene encodes CDR1 SGHNT and CDR2 YENEEA. The V and J ends lost 5 bases and 0 bases, in that order; junction bases with no gene match: 6. As DNA, the CDR3 is TGTGCCAGCAGCGGAGGGACTAGCGGTAGCTCCTACAATGAGCAGTTCTTC. This sequence encodes CASSGGTSGSSYNEQFF.

This clone was seen once. The chain links TRBV9 to TRBJ1-1; D unresolved. Trimming took 3 bases from V and 0 from J, leaving 9 bases between them. The CDR3 contains 14 residues. Germline assignment: CDR1 SGDLS and CDR2 YYNGEE. This chain's CDR3 is CASSATAMNTEAFF. As DNA, the CDR3 is TGTGCCAGCAGCGCCACAGCCATGAACACTGAAGCTTTCTTT.

This clone was observed a few times. The chain uses TRBV3-1 (or the pseudogene TRBV3-2) and TRBJ1-2; 9 bases agree with TRBD1. The CDR3 is made up of 18 amino acids. The V gene's germline CDR1 is LGHDT and CDR2 YNNKEL (reference sequence). V lost 5 bases and J lost 0; bases outside the gene matches: 13. Here the CDR3 reads CASSSEHIRQGANYGYTF. As DNA, the CDR3 is TGTGCCAGCAGCTCCGAACATATAAGACAGGGGGCTAACTATGGCTACACCTTC.

About this clone itself: The sample contains more than one DNA sequence encoding this CDR3. The rearrangement uses TRBV15 and TRBJ2-7; a weak D match, TRBD2 (6 bases). Germline lookup yields CDR1 LNHNV and CDR2 YYDKDF (reference sequence). The germline V and J ends were trimmed by 0 bases and 1 base, with 7 bases remaining between them. The CDR3 spans 14 residues. The CDR3 sequence: CATSREGGSYEQYF. The CDR3 region has the DNA TGTGCCACCAGCAGAGAGGGGGGTTCCTACGAGCAGTACTTC.

This clone was seen just once. V and J are TRBV28 and TRBJ2-1; a weak D match, TRBD2 (6 bases). The CDR3 length is 15 residues. Germline V gene data show CDR1 as MDHEN and CDR2 as SYDVKM. V lost 5 bases and J lost 0, with 11 bases in between. The CDR3 nucleotides read TGTGCCAGCAGTGTCGGGGGACGCTCCTACAATGAGCAGTTCTTC. Amino acids: CASSVGGRSYNEQFF.

This chain links TRBV15 with TRBJ1-1; 7 bases are a match to TRBD1. V was clipped by 8 bases and J by 5 bases; unmatched bases: 2. The CDR3 is 11 amino acids. The V gene's germline CDR1 is LNHNV and CDR2 YYDKDF (reference sequence). The CDR3 loop reads CATYRGTEAFF. The CDR3 DNA sequence: TGTGCCACCTACAGGGGAACTGAAGCTTTCTTT.

The V and J genes are TRBV5-6 and TRBJ2-1, with unresolved D. This CDR3 is 13 amino acids long. From germline, CDR1 is SGHDT and CDR2 YYEEEE. The V gene lost 3 bases and the J gene lost 8 bases, with 12 bases spanning the gap. CDR3 nucleotides: TGTGCCAGCAGCTCCTATGACTTCGATGAGCAGTTCTTC. This gives the protein CASSSYDFDEQFF.

This clone has only a few counts. The rearrangement links TRBV5-1 to TRBJ2-1, with 9 nucleotides matching TRBD1. The CDR3 consists of 17 residues. Germline V lookup: CDR1 SGHRS, CDR2 YFSETQ. V gave up 4 bases and J gave up 12 bases; unmatched junction bases: 20. The CDR3 DNA sequence: TGCGCCAGCAGCAGGGAACAGGGGGCATTGGGGCCACGTGGGCAGTTCTTC. Amino acid sequence: CASSREQGALGPRGQFF.

The chain has TRBV10-3 and TRBJ2-3; TRBD2 might be the D (6 bases). V lost 10 bases and J 2 bases, leaving 13 bases between the germline ends. The germline CDR1 and CDR2 sequences are ENHRY and SYGVKD. CDR3 size: 13 residues. DNA for the CDR3: TGTGCCACCATGGGGACTCTCACAGATACGCAGTATTTT. It specifies CATMGTLTDTQYF.